These 22 T cell receptor beta chains originate from one sample sequenced in a study of CD8+ T cells in alopecia areata. Sample treatment: oral pan-JAK inhibitor, 5-10 mg twice daily. TCR sequencing used cDNA made by reverse transcription of extracted RNA. Assay used: immunoSEQ multiplex PCR; TCRdb lists only in-frame clones, some missing. The table lists about 200,000 clones, about three fifths of them singletons, with 1.5% to 2% in the top ten. The source was CD4+ T cells sorted from blood, collected at week 4, from a patient treated with tofacitinib. The receptors derive from a human donor with alopecia areata.

There are a few counts of this clone. The rearrangement uses TRBV6-5 and TRBJ1-2; TRBD1 matches 11 bases. Germline V gene lookup returns CDR1 MNHEY and CDR2 SVGAGI. The CDR3 totals 14 residues. Trimming cost V 6 bases and J 9 bases; bases outside gene matches: 9. In DNA, the CDR3 is TGTGCCAGCAGGAGCGGACAGGGGGCGAGGAGCTACACCTTC. Translation: CASRSGQGARSYTF.

This clone was recorded a few times. The chain combines TRBV29-1 with TRBJ1-1, with TRBD1 identical over 8 bases. Trimming cost V 0 bases and J 10 bases; bases outside gene matches: 7. The CDR3 covers 13 residues. Germline V gene sequence: CDR1 SQVTM, CDR2 ANQGSEA. In nucleotides, the CDR3 is TGCAGCGTTGAAGAGCCTGGACAGGGTACAGCTTTCTTT. Translation: CSVEEPGQGTAFF.

V gene TRBV4-2 combines with J gene TRBJ1-1, with D perhaps TRBD1 (5 bases). The CDR3 runs to 13 residues. The germline gives CDR1 LGHNA, CDR2 YNFKEQ. Trimming pared 4 bases from V and 2 bases from J, leaving 8 bases between. CDR3 amino acids: CASSLQGNTEAFF. Here the CDR3 DNA reads TGTGCCAGCAGCCTTCAGGGCAACACTGAAGCTTTCTTT.

The genes are TRBV6-6 and TRBJ2-6; 9 bases line up with TRBD1. CDR3 size: 14 residues. V was clipped by 7 bases and J by 8 bases; unmatched bases: 6. Germline V gene sequence: CDR1 MNHNY, CDR2 SVGAGI (reference sequence). The CDR3 loop reads CASMRDRATNVLTF. CDR3 coding DNA: TGTGCCAGCATGCGGGACAGGGCTACCAACGTCCTGACTTTC.

J is TRBJ1-5 and V is TRBV2; TRBD1 agrees at 12 bases. The CDR3 totals 15 residues. The J segment lost 7 bases and the V segment lost 6 bases, leaving 7 bases of the junction unmatched. The germline V gene encodes CDR1 SNHLY and CDR2 FYNNEI. The CDR3 protein is CASRAGTGGRQPQHF. The CDR3 bases are TGTGCCAGCAGGGCCGGGACAGGGGGCAGGCAGCCCCAGCATTTT.

This clone was detected a few times. This sequence joins TRBV5-6 and TRBJ1-1; no reliable D call. V shed 0 bases and J shed 4 bases, with 7 bases lying between them. The CDR3 totals 13 residues. CDR1 is SGHDT and CDR2 is YYEEEE in the germline V gene. The CDR3 region has the DNA TGTGCCAGCAGCTTGGGTCCCAGCACTGAAGCTTTCTTT. Its translation is CASSLGPSTEAFF.

This clone was counted a few times. The V call is TRBV9, the J call TRBJ1-1, with TRBD1 matching 8 bases. Looked up from germline, CDR1 is SGDLS and CDR2 is YYNGEE. The CDR3 contains 14 residues. Trimming at V came to 2 bases and at J to 7 bases, leaving 7 bases not matched to a gene. Here the CDR3 DNA reads TGTGCCAGCAGCGTCGGACAGGGTTCTAGTGAAGCTTTCTTT. This translates into CASSVGQGSSEAFF.

The chain joins TRBV28 to TRBJ1-1, with D maybe TRBD1 (6 bases). V lost 8 bases, J lost 6 bases, and 16 bases lay in between. CDR3 length: 13 residues. Germline V lookup: CDR1 MDHEN, CDR2 SYDVKM. The CDR3 coding sequence is TGTGCCAGCGGCACTGAGACAGGAGCTGAAGCTTTCTTT. Its translation: CASGTETGAEAFF.

The chain couples TRBV29-1 to TRBJ1-2; no clear D. Trimming cost V 1 base and J 0 bases, with 12 bases left between them. CDR3 length: 15 residues. The germline V gene has CDR1 SQVTM and CDR2 ANQGSEA. The DNA of the CDR3 is TGCAGCGTTGAAGGCCGGGCCAGTGCTAACTATGGCTACACCTTC. This sequence encodes CSVEGRASANYGYTF.

The CDR3 spells CASSVAVAGGGGTDTQYF. CDR3 nucleotide sequence: TGTGCCAGCAGCGTTGCGGTAGCGGGGGGCGGTGGCACAGATACGCAGTATTTT. The rearrangement uses TRBV9 and TRBJ2-3, with 10 positions matching TRBD2. The germline gives CDR1 SGDLS, CDR2 YYNGEE. V dropped 2 bases and J dropped 1; count of bases not matched to a gene: 10. This CDR3 is 18 amino acids long.

This clone is a singleton in its sample. The CDR3 loop is CASRHPLDRGNTEAFF. The CDR3 DNA reads TGCGCCAGCAGACACCCCCTGGACAGGGGGAACACTGAAGCTTTCTTT. The genes are TRBV4-1 and TRBJ1-1; 9 bases align to TRBD1. Germline V gene lookup returns CDR1 MGHRA and CDR2 YSYEKL. This CDR3 spans 16 amino acids. V lost 6 bases and J lost 1; bases outside the gene matches: 9.

This chain joins TRBV5-1 and TRBJ2-6; a possible D gene is TRBD2 (5 bases). V gave up 0 bases and J gave up 0 bases, with 7 bases separating them. The CDR3 is made up of 16 amino acids. Germline V gives CDR1 SGHRS, CDR2 YFSETQ. The CDR3 reads CASSLDGVSGANVLTF. The CDR3 coding sequence is TGCGCCAGCAGCTTGGACGGGGTCTCTGGGGCCAACGTCCTGACTTTC.

This chain links TRBV5-4 with TRBJ1-1, with TRBD1 matching over 7 bases. J was trimmed by 4 bases and V by 2 bases; bases with no gene match: 8. The CDR3 has 15 residues. CDR1 and CDR2 (germline): SGHNT, YYREEE (reference sequence). The CDR3 region is CASSLGDSPPTEAFF. DNA of the CDR3: TGTGCCAGCAGCTTAGGGGACAGTCCACCCACTGAAGCTTTCTTT.

The J gene is TRBJ2-4, the V gene TRBV4-3; the D is unclear. The germline V gene encodes CDR1 LGHNA and CDR2 YSLEER. V was shortened by 0 bases and J by 9 bases, with 18 bases between the two germline ends. The CDR3 is 16 amino acids. CDR3 protein: CASSQDRWLPESIQYF. CDR3 DNA: TGCGCCAGCAGCCAAGATCGCTGGCTACCAGAAAGCATTCAGTACTTC.

In its sample, this clone was seen a few times. The CDR3 reads CASGLATDLYSYNEQFF. Written as DNA, the CDR3 is TGTGCCAGTGGTTTGGCAACAGATTTGTACTCCTACAATGAGCAGTTCTTC. The chain joins TRBV19 to TRBJ2-1; D remains unclear. CDR3 length equals 17 residues. V lost 8 bases and J 0 bases, leaving 20 bases between the germline ends. Germline loops: CDR1 LNHDA, CDR2 SQIVND (reference sequence). Full variable domain (missing parts from reference TRBV19 and TRBJ2-1): DGGITQSPKYLFRKEGQNVTLSCEQNLNHDAMYWYRQDPGQGLRLIYYSQIVNDFQKGDIAEGYSVSREKKESFPLTVTSAQKNPTAFYLCASGLATDLYSYNEQFFGPGTRLTVL.

This clone has a handful of counts. The sample carries other DNA sequences with the same CDR3. This chain connects TRBV29-1 to TRBJ1-1; D is undetermined. V was pared by 3 bases and J by 0 bases, with 8 bases between. Germline V gene sequence: CDR1 SQVTM, CDR2 ANQGSEA. This CDR3 comprises 13 residues. CDR3 coding DNA: TGCAGCGTTGAGGGCAGGCTGAACACTGAAGCTTTCTTT. Its translation is CSVEGRLNTEAFF. Combining the CDR3 with reference TRBV29-1 and TRBJ1-1 gives the whole variable domain SAVISQKPSRDICQRGTSLTIQCQVDSQVTMMFWYRQQPGQSLTLIATANQGSEATYESGFVIDKFPISRPNLTFSTLTVSNMSPEDSSIYLCSVEGRLNTEAFFGQGTRLTVV.

The gene calls are TRBV7-9 and TRBJ1-4; 8 bases line up with TRBD1. The V and J ends lost 3 bases and 7 bases, in that order; junction bases with no gene match: 16. Germline V gene lookup returns CDR1 SEHNR and CDR2 FQNEAQ (reference sequence). This CDR3 spans 18 amino acids. For the CDR3, the DNA is TGTGCCAGCAGCTTCCGAGAGGGTAGACAGGGGAGATTTGAAAAACTGTTTTTT. Translation gives CASSFREGRQGRFEKLFF.

The V call is TRBV7-3, the J call TRBJ1-1, with D tentatively TRBD1 (5 bases). In germline, CDR1 is SGHTA, CDR2 FQGTGA. The germline V and J ends were trimmed by 6 bases and 3 bases, with 17 bases remaining between them. This CDR3 contains 15 residues. CDR3 protein: CASSPQGQGYTEAFF. The CDR3 nucleotides read TGTGCCAGCAGTCCCCAGGGTCAGGGTTACACTGAAGCTTTCTTT. The variable domain in full, with the rest retrieved from reference TRBV7-3 and TRBJ1-1, is GAGVSQTPSNKVTEKGKYVELRCDPISGHTALYWYRQSLGQGPEFLIYFQGTGAADDSGLPNDRFFAVRPEGSVSTLKIQRTERGDSAVYLCASSPQGQGYTEAFFGQGTRLTVV.

As concerns this clone: Likely a read error: the CDR3 ends without its conserved phenylalanine or tryptophan. The DNA is left out, because the CDR3 cannot be placed on it with certainty; the CDR3 is given as TCRdb lists it. The chain employs TRBV7-2 and TRBJ2-4; the D call of TRBD2 is as the table states it, not checked on the DNA. Inclusive of both ends, the CDR3 amounts to 8 amino acids. CDR1 and CDR2 (germline): SGHTA, FQGNSA. The CDR3 is CASSSAGG.

The chain links TRBV7-3 to TRBJ1-2; no clear D gene. There are 13 residues in the CDR3. V dropped 2 bases and J dropped 6 bases, with 10 bases sitting between them. Germline V lookup: CDR1 SGHTA, CDR2 FQGTGA. This CDR3 is CASSLDGRHGYTF. The CDR3 coding sequence is TGTGCCAGCAGCTTAGACGGGAGGCATGGCTACACCTTC. Full variable domain (outside the CDR3, taken from reference TRBV7-3 and TRBJ1-2): GAGVSQTPSNKVTEKGKYVELRCDPISGHTALYWYRQSLGQGPEFLIYFQGTGAADDSGLPNDRFFAVRPEGSVSTLKIQRTERGDSAVYLCASSLDGRHGYTFGSGTRLTVV.

The V gene is TRBV29-1, the J gene TRBJ2-5; the D gene is possibly TRBD2 (6 bases). The V end lost 3 bases, the J end lost 13 bases, and 12 bases lay between the germline ends. This CDR3 has 10 residues. Germline CDR1 and CDR2: SQVTM and ANQGSEA. The CDR3 loop is CSVDREHLYF. In nucleotides, the CDR3 is TGCAGCGTTGACCGGGAGCATCTGTACTTC.

This chain uses TRBV6-1 with TRBJ1-5, with TRBD1 as a possible D gene (6 bases). CDR1 MNHNS and CDR2 SASEGT come from the germline V gene. The germline V and J ends were trimmed by 1 base and 2 bases, with 15 bases remaining between them. The CDR3 totals 17 residues. The CDR3 bases are TGTGCCAGCAGTGAAGGAGGGGGACTCAGGGGCAATCAGCCCCAGCATTTT. It yields the protein CASSEGGGLRGNQPQHF.